A selection of T cell receptor beta chains follows, all from one sample in a study of T cell responses to AZD1222 COVID-19 vaccine. Here immunoSEQ multiplex PCR was the method, and the copy in TCRdb shows in-frame clones only, minus some. Counted here are 100,000 to 150,000 clones, approximately 80% occurring once; the ten biggest clones make up roughly a quarter. Sequenced material: peripheral blood, taken 28 days after the second AZD1222 dose. These receptor sequences come from an adult who received the AZD1222 COVID-19 vaccine. CDR3s include the opening cysteine and the closing phenylalanine or tryptophan. The order of the fields is V gene, D gene, J gene, CDR3 length, CDR3 protein, CDR3 DNA. D genes are given only for firm matches.

TRBV5-6	TRBD2	TRBJ2-3	15	CASRPPGLASDTQYF	TGTGCCAGCAGGCCTCCTGGACTAGCTTCAGATACGCAGTATTTT
TRBV19	-	TRBJ1-1	14	CASSIGGGSTEAFF	TGTGCCAGTAGTATCGGGGGCGGAAGCACTGAAGCTTTCTTT
TRBV5-1	-	TRBJ1-3	16	CASSLVGGSYGNTIYF	TGCGCCAGCAGCTTGGTTGGGGGTTCGTATGGAAACACCATATATTTT
TRBV7-2	TRBD2	TRBJ2-3	14	CASRGGGSADTQYF	TGTGCCAGCCGGGGCGGGGGATCAGCAGATACGCAGTATTTT
TRBV11-3	-	TRBJ1-1	14	CASSFTGAGTEAFF	TGTGCCAGCAGCTTCACGGGGGCTGGCACTGAAGCTTTCTTT
TRBV4-1	-	TRBJ1-4	15	CASSQAPGIEEKLFF	TGCGCCAGCAGCCAAGCCCCAGGGATAGAAGAAAAACTGTTTTTT
TRBV9	-	TRBJ1-3	14	CASSSQSSGNTIYF	TGTGCCAGCAGCTCACAGAGCTCTGGAAACACCATATATTTT
TRBV3-1/TRBV3-2	-	TRBJ1-1	13	CATSLRGVTEAFF	TGTGCCACCAGCCTACGAGGGGTAACTGAAGCTTTCTTT
TRBV5-8	-	TRBJ1-2	14	CASSLAGQSYGYTF	TGTGCCAGCAGCTTGGCTGGGCAAAGTTATGGCTACACCTTC
TRBV6-5	TRBD1	TRBJ1-5	15	CASSHGQGASQPQHF	TGTGCCAGCAGTCACGGACAGGGGGCGAGTCAGCCCCAGCATTTT